This T cell receptor beta chain was recorded in a study of memory CD4+ T cells and cytomegalovirus serostatus. Study-level background: Of the healthy Belgian adults, nine or ten were CMV seropositive and fewer than 30 seronegative. Overall study results and limits: CD4+ memory repertoires contained about 40% of the roughly 160 reported CMV TCRbeta sequences.

Study processing details: Out-of-frame sequences were removed, leaving 2 million to 2.5 million distinct TCRbeta sequences. Method: immunoSEQ multiplex PCR; TCRdb's copy keeps in-frame clones and lacks some. V and J calls plus clone size are reproduced from that table; the DNA served to infer D and trimming. This sample has 35,000 to 45,000 clones, with approximately 80% found just once. Single viable CD3+CD4+CD8-CD45RO+ cells were sorted as the memory CD4+ T cells. Note on this clone: The target antigen is unknown.

The sequenced sample was memory CD4+ T cells from blood. The clonotype originates from an adult in good health and CMV-seronegative.

CDR3: CASSQRVGTEAFF. The CDR3 DNA is TGTGCCAGCAGTCAAAGGGTCGGCACTGAAGCTTTCTTT. The chain carries TRBV6-4 and TRBJ1-1; no definite D call. Germline V gene data show CDR1 as MRHNA and CDR2 as SNTAGT. The CDR3 sequence is 13 residues long. Between the trimmed V and J ends, which lost 5 bases and 4 bases, there was a span of 11 bases.